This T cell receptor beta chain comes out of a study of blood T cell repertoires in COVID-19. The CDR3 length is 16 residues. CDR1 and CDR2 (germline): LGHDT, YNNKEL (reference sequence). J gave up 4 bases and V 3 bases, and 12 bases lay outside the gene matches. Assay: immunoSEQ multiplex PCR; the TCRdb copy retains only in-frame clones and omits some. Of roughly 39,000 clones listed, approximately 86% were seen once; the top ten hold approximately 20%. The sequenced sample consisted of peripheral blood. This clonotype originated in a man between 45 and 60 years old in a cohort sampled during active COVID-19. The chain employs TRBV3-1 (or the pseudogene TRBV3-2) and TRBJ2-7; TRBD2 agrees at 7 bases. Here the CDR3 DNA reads TGTGCCAGCAGCCAGGAGCAGGAGACTAGCCGTTACGAGCAGTACGTC. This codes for CASSQEQETSRYEQYV.